Below, 19 T cell receptor beta chains from the same sample are listed, as sequenced in a study of blood T cell repertoires in COVID-19. TCRdb's table, derived via immunoSEQ multiplex PCR, lists solely in-frame clones and lacks some. The sample consists of tens of thousands of clones, about 90% of them appearing once. The sequenced sample was peripheral blood. The origin of the receptors is a human donor with active COVID-19. The donor label of this sample is uncertain.

Notes on this clone: Mismatch with germline at one junction end may stem from a read error. The chain links TRBV7-7 to TRBJ2-1; the match to TRBD2 covers 8 bases. The CDR3 contains 16 residues. Germline lookup yields CDR1 SSHAT and CDR2 FNYEAQ (reference sequence). This chain's CDR3 is CASSISGTSSYNEQFF. The CDR3 DNA sequence: TGTGCTAGCAGCATAAGCGGGACTAGCTCCTACAATGAGCAGTTCTTC.

This chain joins TRBV27 and TRBJ1-1; tentatively, D is TRBD1 (5 bases). Germline V CDR1 and CDR2: MNHEY, SMNVEV (reference sequence). The CDR3 is made up of 15 amino acids. V was trimmed by 6 bases and J by 0 bases, leaving 14 bases between them. The CDR3 nucleotides are TGTGCCAGCAGGCGGGGGGGTCACATGAACACTGAAGCTTTCTTT. This gives the protein CASRRGGHMNTEAFF.

The V gene is TRBV5-1, the J gene TRBJ1-1; 7 nucleotides line up with TRBD1. Unmatched junction bases numbered 10, after V lost 2 bases and J lost 12 bases. Germline loops: CDR1 SGHRS, CDR2 YFSETQ. The CDR3 runs to 13 residues. CDR3 region: CASSFQTGAESFF. The DNA of the CDR3 is TGCGCCAGCAGCTTTCAAACAGGGGCGGAGTCTTTCTTT.

As to this clone: A read error may account for a junction end that differs from germline. V is TRBV7-7 and J is TRBJ2-2; 9 bases are a match to TRBD1. The CDR3 sequence is 16 residues long. Germline loops: CDR1 SSHAT, CDR2 FNYEAQ (reference sequence). The CDR3 sequence: CASSPRGQGITGELFF. The CDR3 DNA is TGTGCTAGCAGCCCACGGGGACAGGGAATCACCGGGGAGCTGTTTTTT.

The J gene is TRBJ2-1, the V gene TRBV5-4, with a possible D match to TRBD1 (6 bases). The V gene lost 4 bases and the J gene lost 7 bases, with 12 bases spanning the gap. Germline assignment: CDR1 SGHNT and CDR2 YYREEE (reference sequence). The CDR3 spans 13 residues. This CDR3 is CASSPDRQNEQFF. The CDR3 DNA reads TGTGCCAGCAGCCCCGACAGGCAAAATGAGCAGTTCTTC.

The CDR3 region is CASSLNRGANYGYTF. The CDR3 DNA follows: TGTGCCAGCAGCTTAAACAGGGGAGCTAACTATGGCTACACCTTC. The rearrangement uses TRBV11-2 and TRBJ1-2; 7 positions match TRBD1. This CDR3 comprises 15 residues. The V and J ends lost 2 bases and 0 bases, in that order; junction bases with no gene match: 3. Germline V gene data show CDR1 as SGHAT and CDR2 as FQNNGV.

V and J are TRBV5-1 and TRBJ1-1; possibly TRBD1 for D (6 bases). V dropped 5 bases and J dropped 2 bases, with 13 bases sitting between them. The CDR3 is 14 residues long. Germline CDR1 is SGHRS and CDR2 is YFSETQ. This CDR3 is CASSRQDSNTEAFF. The CDR3 region has the DNA TGCGCCAGCAGTAGACAGGATTCCAACACTGAAGCTTTCTTT.

In this sample, this clone turned up many times. The chain recombines TRBV6-6 with TRBJ2-7, with 8 positions matching TRBD1. V shed 4 bases, J shed 5 bases, and the junction held 10 bases outside the gene matches. This CDR3 has 15 residues. Germline CDR1 is MNHNY and CDR2 is SVGAGI (reference sequence). The CDR3 loop reads CASSFPRGQGDEQYF. CDR3 nucleotides: TGTGCCAGCAGTTTCCCCCGCGGACAGGGCGACGAGCAGTACTTC.

The chain carries TRBV4-3 and TRBJ2-7; 7 bases agree with TRBD1. Germline V gene sequence: CDR1 LGHNA, CDR2 YSLEER. This CDR3 spans 13 amino acids. Unmatched junction bases numbered 8, after V lost 8 bases and J lost 4 bases. The DNA for the CDR3 is TGCGCCAGCGCTCGGGACAGCTATTACGAGCAGTACTTC. Protein: CASARDSYYEQYF.

The chain is built from TRBV7-2 and TRBJ2-7, with unresolved D. The germline V and J ends were trimmed by 1 base and 5 bases, with 9 bases remaining between them. Looked up from germline, CDR1 is SGHTA and CDR2 is FQGNSA. This CDR3 is built from 13 residues. As DNA, the CDR3 is TGTGCCAGCAGCTTAGGATCACAAAACGAGCAGTACTTC. This gives the protein CASSLGSQNEQYF.

This chain links TRBV19 with TRBJ1-2; D gene unclear. The ends were cut back, 3 bases at V and 4 bases at J, with 12 bases in the middle. Germline CDR1 and CDR2: LNHDA and SQIVND (reference sequence). This CDR3 has 14 residues. The DNA for the CDR3 is TGTGCCAGTAGTATCGGCAGGCAAGTCTATGGCTACACCTTC. Translated: CASSIGRQVYGYTF.

CDR3 sequence (DNA): TGTGCCAGCAGCCCCGGCAGCGGGGGGTACAATGAGCAGTTCTTC. It specifies CASSPGSGGYNEQFF. This chain uses TRBV7-9 with TRBJ2-1; 9 bases are shared with TRBD2. The V gene end was trimmed by 5 bases and the J gene end by 4 bases; junction bases not matched to a gene: 6. Germline values: CDR1 SEHNR, CDR2 FQNEAQ (reference sequence). CDR3 length equals 15 residues.

The chain combines TRBV7-3 with TRBJ2-7, with a tentative D call TRBD1 (6 bases). This CDR3 has 17 amino acids. V was clipped by 5 bases and J by 2 bases, with 22 bases between them. Germline CDR1 SGHTA, CDR2 FQGTGA. CDR3 nucleotide sequence: TGTGCCAGCAGCCGAAACATGACACCCGGGACACCCTACGAGCAGTACTTC. Amino acids: CASSRNMTPGTPYEQYF.

The chain has TRBV18 and TRBJ2-1, with TRBD2 matching 8 bases. Per the germline V gene, CDR1 is KGHSH and CDR2 is LQKENI. The CDR3 contains 15 residues. V lost 1 base to trimming and J lost 6 bases; unmatched junction nucleotides: 5. DNA of the CDR3: TGTGCCAGCTCACCACAGACGGGGGGGGGCAATGAGCAGTTCTTC. Its protein product is CASSPQTGGGNEQFF.

The rearrangement joins TRBV18 to TRBJ2-7; TRBD1 might be the D (5 bases). The V and J ends lost 8 bases and 4 bases respectively, with 21 bases between them. The germline V gene encodes CDR1 KGHSH and CDR2 LQKENI. The CDR3 consists of 15 residues. The CDR3 sequence: CASSPSPGSDYEQYF. The DNA for the CDR3 is TGTGCCAGCAGCCCTTCCCCAGGGTCTGATTACGAGCAGTACTTC. Full variable domain (missing parts from reference TRBV18 and TRBJ2-7): NAGVMQNPRHLVRRRGQEARLRCSPMKGHSHVYWYRQLPEEGLKFMVYLQKENIIDESGMPKERFSAEFPKEGPSILRIQQVVRGDSAAYFCASSPSPGSDYEQYFGPGTRLTVT.

The rearrangement links TRBV25-1 to TRBJ1-2; 7 bases fit TRBD1. The J segment lost 8 bases and the V segment lost 5 bases, leaving 5 bases of the junction unmatched. The CDR3 consists of 12 residues. Germline V gene sequence: CDR1 MGHDK, CDR2 SYGVNS. CDR3 DNA sequence: TGTGCCAGCAGTCCGGACAGGTCCGGCTACACCTTC. Translating it yields CASSPDRSGYTF.

V usage is TRBV9 and J usage is TRBJ2-3, with D possibly being TRBD2 (6 bases). CDR1 is SGDLS, CDR2 YYNGEE, per germline. The CDR3 totals 18 residues. V lost 3 bases, J lost 0 bases, and 20 bases lay in between. As DNA, the CDR3 is TGTGCCAGCAGCGGTATTTGGGGAGGCTGGGCTAGCACAGATACGCAGTATTTT. This codes for CASSGIWGGWASTDTQYF.

This chain links TRBV2 with TRBJ1-1, with D unclear. The CDR3 is 16 residues long. Germline CDR1 and CDR2: SNHLY and FYNNEI. The V and J ends lost 1 base and 5 bases respectively, with 17 bases between them. CDR3 bases: TGTGCCAGCAGTGAAGGGCTGGGGAGAGGAAATACTGAAGCTTTCTTT. It codes for CASSEGLGRGNTEAFF. Full variable domain (missing parts from reference TRBV2 and TRBJ1-1): EPEVTQTPSHQVTQMGQEVILRCVPISNHLYFYWYRQILGQKVEFLVSFYNNEISEKSEIFDDQFSVERPDGSNFTLKIRSTKLEDSAMYFCASSEGLGRGNTEAFFGQGTRLTVV.

This chain uses TRBV12-5 with TRBJ2-7; 14 bases align to TRBD2. CDR3 length: 16 amino acids. After removal of 6 bases from V and 5 bases from J, the junction contained 9 bases not matched to a gene. Germline CDR1 LGHNT, CDR2 FRNRAP. The DNA of the CDR3 is TGTGCTAGTGGCCCGACTAGCGGGGGGGCCGGCGACGAGCAGTACTTC. Protein: CASGPTSGGAGDEQYF.